These 28 T cell receptor beta chains originate from one sample sequenced in a study of blood T cells in healthy people across ages. The second PCR ran about 6 to 11 cycles with a sample-barcoded 5' primer and J-beta primers. TCRdb itself ran the 5' RACE reads through MiXCR, one entry per CDR3 protein. The sample consists of about 680,000 distinct CDR3 sequences, around 49% of them appearing once. Material: blood. The receptors derive from a woman in her sixties or seventies in good health.

V and J are TRBV6-6 and TRBJ2-5; the D gene is possibly TRBD2 (6 bases). CDR1 and CDR2 from the germline V gene are MNHNY and SVGAGI (reference sequence). The CDR3 totals 14 residues. V was trimmed by 6 bases and J by 7 bases, leaving 18 bases between them. The chain's CDR3 is CASRSYGTGGTQYF. CDR3 sequence (DNA): TGTGCCAGCAGGTCCTATGGGACTGGAGGGACCCAGTACTTC.

The chain couples TRBV6-6 to TRBJ1-2; D remains ambiguous. This CDR3 has 14 amino acids. The V gene lost 2 bases and the J gene lost 0 bases, with 7 bases spanning the gap. Germline assignment: CDR1 MNHNY and CDR2 SVGAGI (reference sequence). The CDR3 sequence is CASSYDGSNYGYTF. CDR3 DNA: TGTGCCAGCAGTTACGACGGGTCTAACTATGGCTACACCTTC.

Only a few counts were recorded for this clonotype. The rearrangement joins TRBV25-1 to TRBJ2-5; 9 nucleotides agree with TRBD1. This CDR3 has 17 residues. CDR1 is MGHDK, CDR2 SYGVNS, per germline. The V and J ends lost 4 bases and 4 bases, in that order; junction bases with no gene match: 13. The CDR3 DNA sequence: TGTGCCAGCAGTGTGCCCCGGGGGACAGGGTCTTCAGAGACCCAGTACTTC. Translation gives CASSVPRGTGSSETQYF.

The chain uses TRBV5-8 and TRBJ2-3, with 9 bases identical to TRBD1. There are 16 residues in the CDR3. Trimming removed 4 bases from V and 6 bases from J; junction bases left unmatched: 12. CDR1 and CDR2 (germline): SGHTS, YDEGEE. The CDR3 reads CASSRGTGQSSDTQYF. The CDR3 coding sequence is TGTGCCAGCAGCCGGGGGACAGGGCAATCTTCGGATACGCAGTATTTT. The entire variable domain, with the rest obtained from reference TRBV5-8 and TRBJ2-3, is as follows: EAGVTQSPTHLIKTRGQQATLRCSPISGHTSVYWYQQALGLGLQFLLWYDEGEERNRGNFPPRFSGRQFPNYSSELNVNALELEDSALYLCASSRGTGQSSDTQYFGPGTRLTVL.

The CDR3 DNA is TGCGCCAGCAGCTTGGCGGGACCGGGAAATGAAAAACTGTTTTTT. It codes for CASSLAGPGNEKLFF. The gene calls are TRBV5-1 and TRBJ1-4, with D perhaps TRBD1 (5 bases). This CDR3 has 15 amino acids. Trimming removed 0 bases at V and 5 bases at J, with 11 bases between. Germline CDR1 is SGHRS and CDR2 is YFSETQ.

This clonotype turned up a few times. The chain is built from TRBV7-3 and TRBJ1-1; TRBD1 agrees at 8 bases. Germline lookup yields CDR1 SGHTA and CDR2 FQGTGA. V was clipped by 5 bases and J by 4 bases; unmatched bases: 6. CDR3 length equals 14 residues. The CDR3, as DNA: TGTGCCAGCAGCCTCAAGACAGGGGCCACTGAAGCTTTCTTT. Protein product: CASSLKTGATEAFF.

This clonotype occurred a few times. V is TRBV5-1 and J is TRBJ2-3; 8 nucleotides match TRBD1. J gave up 4 bases and V 0 bases, and 1 base lay outside the gene matches. CDR3 length: 14 amino acids. Germline assignment: CDR1 SGHRS and CDR2 YFSETQ. The CDR3, as DNA: TGCGCCAGCAGCTTGGCGGGACAGGCAGATACGCAGTATTTT. It codes for CASSLAGQADTQYF.

This chain connects TRBV27 to TRBJ2-7; 8 bases match TRBD2. The J call is uncertain, as TRBJ2-5 better fits the DNA end. Germline CDR1 reads MNHEY; CDR2 reads SMNVEV (reference sequence). The CDR3 is 15 residues long. For the CDR3, the DNA is TGTGCCAGCAGTCCCTGGCTAGCGGGCTCCGAGACCCAGTACTTC. Amino acid sequence: CASSPWLAGSETQYF.

The chain joins TRBV27 to TRBJ2-1; D tentatively fits TRBD1 or TRBD2 (5 bases each). V shed 2 bases and J shed 2 bases, with 10 bases lying between them. Germline V gene sequence: CDR1 MNHEY, CDR2 SMNVEV (reference sequence). This CDR3 has 15 residues. CDR3 nucleotides: TGTGCCAGCAGTTTAGAGATGGGACCCTACAATGAGCAGTTCTTC. Its protein is CASSLEMGPYNEQFF.

This clonotype was seen just once. V gene TRBV20-1 combines with J gene TRBJ2-1; 11 nucleotides line up with TRBD2. V lost 4 bases to trimming and J lost 8 bases; unmatched junction nucleotides: 10. CDR1 is DFQATT and CDR2 is SNEGSKA in the germline V gene (reference sequence). CDR3 length: 15 residues. In nucleotides, the CDR3 is TGCAGTGCTACACCACCTAGCGGGAGGTACGATGAGCAGTTCTTC. Residues: CSATPPSGRYDEQFF.

In its sample, this clonotype was seen a few times. The rearrangement joins TRBV13 to TRBJ2-2; 7 nucleotides agree with TRBD1. J gave up 6 bases and V 2 bases, and 6 bases lay outside the gene matches. The CDR3 length is 15 residues. Germline V lookup: CDR1 PRHDT, CDR2 FYEKMQ (reference sequence). CDR3 in DNA: TGTGCCAGCAGCTTAATACAGGGGAGCCCCGGGGAGCTGTTTTTT. Its protein product is CASSLIQGSPGELFF.

CDR3 in amino acids: CASSEVLGGNEQYF. Here the CDR3 DNA reads TGTGCCAGCAGTGAGGTCCTCGGGGGGAACGAGCAGTACTTC. The rearrangement links TRBV2 to TRBJ2-7; 7 positions match TRBD2. Losses at the gene ends were 3 bases for V and 5 bases for J; bases not matched to a gene: 7. Germline V gene lookup returns CDR1 SNHLY and CDR2 FYNNEI. The CDR3 covers 14 residues.

This chain joins TRBV19 and TRBJ2-7, with 7 bases matching TRBD1. Germline trimming cut 4 bases from V and 0 bases from J; bases unmatched to any gene: 3. CDR1 and CDR2 from the germline V gene are LNHDA and SQIVND (reference sequence). The CDR3 runs to 14 residues. In DNA, the CDR3 is TGTGCCAGTAGTAGGGACAGTTACTCCTACGAGCAGTACTTC. It is translated as CASSRDSYSYEQYF.

V is TRBV20-1 and J is TRBJ2-1; tentatively, D is TRBD1 or TRBD2 (7 bases each). The CDR3 covers 15 residues. V shed 4 bases and J shed 8 bases, with 21 bases lying between them. Germline CDR1 is DFQATT and CDR2 is SNEGSKA (reference sequence). DNA for the CDR3: TGCAGTGCTAAGAGCCAGGAGGGGGCGGGGGATGAGCAGTTCTTC. Translating gives CSAKSQEGAGDEQFF.

This clonotype was recorded a few times. CDR3 sequence (DNA): TGTGCCAGCAGCTTAACGGGCGGGGAGGTCCAAGAGACCCAGTACTTC. Translated: CASSLTGGEVQETQYF. V gene TRBV7-3 combines with J gene TRBJ2-5, with D possibly being TRBD2 (6 bases). The ends were cut back, 0 bases at V and 1 base at J, with 12 bases in the middle. CDR1 is SGHTA and CDR2 is FQGTGA in the germline V gene. CDR3 length equals 16 residues.

The chain links TRBV5-4 to TRBJ2-1; 8 nucleotides match TRBD2. V trimming: 4 bases; J trimming: 7 bases; junction bases outside the gene matches: 13. The CDR3 consists of 16 residues. Germline CDR1 and CDR2: SGHNT and YYREEE (reference sequence). CDR3 loop: CASSLGGAGGGNEQFF. The CDR3 DNA follows: TGTGCCAGCAGCCTTGGGGGTGCGGGAGGTGGAAATGAGCAGTTCTTC.

This clonotype was seen at least ten times. CDR3 coding DNA: TGTGCCATCAGTGCCCGCACTGCCACCGGGGAGCTGTTTTTT. Protein: CAISARTATGELFF. The J gene is TRBJ2-2, the V gene TRBV10-3, with D uncertain. V gave up 4 bases and J gave up 4 bases, with 10 bases separating them. The CDR3 contains 14 residues. Germline CDR1 is ENHRY and CDR2 is SYGVKD.

The chain combines TRBV28 with TRBJ1-2; a weak D match, TRBD1 (6 bases). CDR3 size: 17 residues. Germline lookup yields CDR1 MDHEN and CDR2 SYDVKM. Trimming stripped 2 bases from V and 4 bases from J, with 20 bases between. CDR3 bases: TGTGCCAGCAGTTTAGTAAGGACAGAAAGACAAGTCTATGGCTACACCTTC. Protein product: CASSLVRTERQVYGYTF.

The chain combines TRBV5-6 with TRBJ2-7; D gene ambiguous. From germline, CDR1 is SGHDT and CDR2 YYEEEE. Trimming shortened V by 3 bases and J by 7 bases, and 14 bases separated the two germline ends. The CDR3 runs to 13 residues. CDR3 bases: TGTGCCAGCAGCTCGTACCGTAGGATTGAGCAGTACTTC. Translating gives CASSSYRRIEQYF.

V gene TRBV5-1 combines with J gene TRBJ2-7; D is uncertain. Germline values: CDR1 SGHRS, CDR2 YFSETQ. The CDR3 is 14 residues long. The V gene lost 0 bases and the J gene lost 4 bases, with 11 bases spanning the gap. DNA for the CDR3: TGCGCCAGCAGCTTGGCGCAGGAATTTTACGAGCAGTACTTC. Its translation is CASSLAQEFYEQYF.

The V gene is TRBV12-3 or TRBV12-4, the J gene TRBJ1-2; D may be TRBD1 (6 bases). CDR3 length: 12 residues. With 2 bases removed from V and 7 bases from J, the gap between germline ends came to 8 bases. CDR3 in DNA: TGTGCCAGCAGTTTATGGGGGCTTGGCTACACCTTC. The encoded protein is CASSLWGLGYTF.

The rearrangement links TRBV5-1 to TRBJ2-7, with TRBD1 identical over 7 bases. Trimming took 0 bases from V and 4 from J; bases not matched to a gene: 10. Per germline, CDR1 SGHRS and CDR2 YFSETQ. This CDR3 is 16 amino acids long. CDR3 amino acids: CASSLATGLGEYEQYF. The CDR3 nucleotides are TGCGCCAGCAGCTTGGCGACAGGGTTGGGTGAGTACGAGCAGTACTTC.

This clonotype was recorded a few times. This chain links TRBV6-5 with TRBJ2-1; 10 bases are a match to TRBD2. CDR3 length: 15 residues. V lost 3 bases and J lost 4; bases outside the gene matches: 3. From germline, CDR1 is MNHEY and CDR2 SVGAGI. The CDR3 protein is CASSYRTSGYNEQFF. CDR3 in DNA: TGTGCCAGCAGTTATAGGACTAGCGGTTACAATGAGCAGTTCTTC.

CDR3 sequence (DNA): TGTGCCAGCAGCGCGCACAGGACCTCTGTGGGTCTAGATACGCAGTATTTT. Amino acid sequence: CASSAHRTSVGLDTQYF. The chain joins TRBV7-2 to TRBJ2-3; D may be TRBD1 (5 bases). The CDR3 runs 17 residues. The germline V and J ends were trimmed by 5 bases and 5 bases, with 23 bases remaining between them. CDR1 is SGHTA, CDR2 FQGNSA, per germline.

In regard to this clonotype: A much larger clone lies one base from this, so it may be a read error. This chain links TRBV25-1 with TRBJ1-2; D remains unclear. Germline-derived CDR1 and CDR2 are MGHDK and SYGVNS. The V end lost 4 bases, the J end lost 2 bases, and 11 bases lay between the germline ends. The length of the CDR3 is 14 residues. The CDR3 region has the DNA TGTGCCAGCAGTGGGTGCCAACCCAACTATGGCTACACCTTC. Amino acid sequence: CASSGCQPNYGYTF.

This chain uses TRBV4-3 with TRBJ2-1; 10 nucleotides match TRBD2. The CDR3 has 15 residues. Per germline, CDR1 LGHNA and CDR2 YSLEER. The V segment lost 5 bases and the J segment 8 bases; nucleotides outside the gene matches: 9. This CDR3 reads CASSGWLAGVDEQFF. CDR3 bases: TGCGCCAGCAGCGGATGGCTAGCGGGAGTTGATGAGCAGTTCTTC.

In the case of this clonotype: A much larger clone lies a single base off, so this may be a read error. The rearrangement joins TRBV7-2 to TRBJ1-2; 7 bases agree with TRBD1. Germline loops: CDR1 SGHTA, CDR2 FQGNSA. The CDR3 loop spans 13 amino acids. For the CDR3, the DNA is TGTGCCAGCAGCCCCGGGACAGAGGATGGCTACTCCTTC. Its protein product is CASSPGTEDGYSF.

This CDR3 reads CASSLANENSPLHF. The CDR3 DNA sequence: TGTGCCAGCAGCTTAGCTAACGAGAATTCACCCCTCCACTTT. The chain uses TRBV7-2 and TRBJ1-6; D is unresolved. The CDR3 loop spans 14 amino acids. Trimming pared 0 bases from V and 7 bases from J, leaving 7 bases between. The V gene's germline CDR1 is SGHTA and CDR2 FQGNSA.